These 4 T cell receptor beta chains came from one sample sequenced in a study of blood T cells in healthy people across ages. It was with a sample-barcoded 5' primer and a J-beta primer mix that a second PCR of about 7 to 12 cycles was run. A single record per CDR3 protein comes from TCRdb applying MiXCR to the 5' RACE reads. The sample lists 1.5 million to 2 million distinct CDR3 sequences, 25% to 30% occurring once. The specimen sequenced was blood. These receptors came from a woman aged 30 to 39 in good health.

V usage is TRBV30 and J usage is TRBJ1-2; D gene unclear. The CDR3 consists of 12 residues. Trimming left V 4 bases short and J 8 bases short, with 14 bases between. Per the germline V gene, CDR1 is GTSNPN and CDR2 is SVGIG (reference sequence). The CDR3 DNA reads TGTGCCTGGAATTTCCCCGTAGGGGGCTACACCTTC. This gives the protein CAWNFPVGGYTF.

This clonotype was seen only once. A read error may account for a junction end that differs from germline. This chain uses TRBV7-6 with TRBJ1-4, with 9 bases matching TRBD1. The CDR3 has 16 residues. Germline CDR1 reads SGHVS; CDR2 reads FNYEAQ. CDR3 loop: CASSLAIRTGDEELFF. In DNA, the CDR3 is TGTGCCAGCAGTCTAGCAATTAGGACAGGGGATGAAGAACTGTTTTTT.

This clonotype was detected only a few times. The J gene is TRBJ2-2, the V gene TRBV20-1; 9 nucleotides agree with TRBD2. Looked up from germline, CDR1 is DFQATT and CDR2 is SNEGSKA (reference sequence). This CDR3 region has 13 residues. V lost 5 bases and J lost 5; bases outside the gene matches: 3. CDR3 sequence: CSALGLATGELFF. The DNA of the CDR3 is TGCAGTGCTCTTGGACTAGCGACCGGGGAGCTGTTTTTT.

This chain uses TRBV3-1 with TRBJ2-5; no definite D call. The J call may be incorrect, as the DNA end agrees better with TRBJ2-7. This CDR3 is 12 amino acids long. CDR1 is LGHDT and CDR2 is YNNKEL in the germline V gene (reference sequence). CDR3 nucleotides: TGTGCCAGCAGCCAAGATTTCCTCGAGCAGTACTTC. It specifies CASSQDFLEQYF.